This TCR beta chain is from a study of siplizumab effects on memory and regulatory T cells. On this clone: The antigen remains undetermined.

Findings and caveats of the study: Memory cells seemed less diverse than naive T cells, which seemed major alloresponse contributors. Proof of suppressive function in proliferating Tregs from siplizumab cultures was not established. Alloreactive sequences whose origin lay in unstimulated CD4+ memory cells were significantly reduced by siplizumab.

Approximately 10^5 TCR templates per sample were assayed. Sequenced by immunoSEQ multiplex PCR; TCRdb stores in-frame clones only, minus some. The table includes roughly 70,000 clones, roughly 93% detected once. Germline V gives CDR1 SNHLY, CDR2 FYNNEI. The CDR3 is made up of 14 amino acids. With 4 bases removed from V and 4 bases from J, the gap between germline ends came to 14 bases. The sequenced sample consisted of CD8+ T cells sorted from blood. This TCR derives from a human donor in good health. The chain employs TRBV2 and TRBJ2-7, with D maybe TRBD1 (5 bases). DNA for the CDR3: TGTGCCAGCAGTGTAGTAGGGGAAGGGTACGAGCAGTACTTC. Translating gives CASSVVGEGYEQYF. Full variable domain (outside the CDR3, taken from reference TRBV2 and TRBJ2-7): EPEVTQTPSHQVTQMGQEVILRCVPISNHLYFYWYRQILGQKVEFLVSFYNNEISEKSEIFDDQFSVERPDGSNFTLKIRSTKLEDSAMYFCASSVVGEGYEQYFGPGTRLTVT.